This note documents a single T cell receptor (beta chain) sequence. Antigen unknown. The data belong to a study of T cell repertoires in cytomegalovirus infection. Study-wide background: The study used recently identified HLA-C-restricted and well-studied HLA-B-restricted CMV epitopes. Public TCR beta signatures provided an indication of both CMV infection and a matching HLA type. Study outcomes and limitations: Dominant in the ex vivo response were TCR beta clonotypes restricted by HLA-C and specific for CMV. The cumulative frequency of public TCR beta families distinguished individuals who carried CMV together with the relevant HLA.

The germline gives CDR1 DFQATT, CDR2 SNEGSKA (reference sequence). The V and J ends lost 2 bases and 2 bases, in that order; junction bases with no gene match: 10. This CDR3 has 17 amino acids. One entry per CDR3 protein results from TCRdb running MiXCR on the reads. Of about 770,000 distinct CDR3 sequences in the sample, 25% to 35% were seen once. This clonotype was sampled from a human donor in good health (CMV status not recorded). Some clones in this sample may be carry-over from other donors' samples. The specimen comprised cultured CD8+ T cells from PBMCs, sampled from culture after CMV antigen stimulation. The J gene is TRBJ2-3, the V gene TRBV20-1; 10 bases are a match to TRBD2. The CDR3 region is CSARSLETSGDTDTQYF. In DNA, the CDR3 is TGCAGTGCTAGATCCTTGGAAACTAGCGGGGACACAGATACGCAGTATTTT.